Following are 10 T cell receptor beta chains from one sample sequenced in a study of blood T cell repertoires in COVID-19. Here immunoSEQ multiplex PCR was the method, and the copy in TCRdb shows in-frame clones only, minus some. Here the sample spans 150,000 to 200,000 clones, about 90% being singletons. Sequencing was performed on PBMCs or T cells enriched from blood (not recorded which). The receptors were sampled from a human donor with acute COVID-19. The donor label of this sample is uncertain.

The chain combines TRBV5-7 with TRBJ2-6, with a weak D call TRBD1 (7 bases). TRBV5-7 is placed among ORFs of uncertain function. The CDR3 length is 19 residues. V was pared by 0 bases and J by 0 bases, with 16 bases between. The CDR3 nucleotides are TGTGCCAGCAGCTTGGACGCAGGGGGGTACGACTCTGGGGCCAACGTCCTGACTTTC. This gives the protein CASSLDAGGYDSGANVLTF.

The rearrangement uses TRBV3-1 (or the pseudogene TRBV3-2) and TRBJ2-1, with TRBD2 matching over 12 bases. This CDR3 has 16 amino acids. Germline V gives CDR1 LGHDT, CDR2 YNNKEL (reference sequence). V lost 5 bases, J lost 4 bases, and 6 bases stayed unmatched. The CDR3 protein is CASSDLAGGRYNEQFF. CDR3 bases: TGTGCCAGCAGCGATCTAGCGGGGGGGCGGTACAATGAGCAGTTCTTC.

The chain links TRBV5-8 to TRBJ2-5; D is possibly TRBD2 (5 bases). The CDR3 has 14 amino acids. The germline V and J ends were trimmed by 6 bases and 5 bases, with 17 bases remaining between them. The germline gives CDR1 SGHTS, CDR2 YDEGEE. The CDR3 here is CASNPDGVGETQYF. The CDR3, as DNA: TGTGCCAGCAACCCGGACGGGGTCGGGGAGACCCAGTACTTC. The variable domain in full, completed from reference TRBV5-8 and TRBJ2-5, reads EAGVTQSPTHLIKTRGQQATLRCSPISGHTSVYWYQQALGLGLQFLLWYDEGEERNRGNFPPRFSGRQFPNYSSELNVNALELEDSALYLCASNPDGVGETQYFGPGTRLLVL.

Details on this clone: This CDR3 is also generated by other DNA sequences in the sample. This chain uses TRBV5-1 with TRBJ1-2; D remains unclear. Germline values: CDR1 SGHRS, CDR2 YFSETQ. The V and J ends lost 0 bases and 2 bases respectively, with 5 bases between them. This CDR3 has 13 residues. The chain's CDR3 is CASSLGQNYGYTF. The CDR3 DNA sequence: TGCGCCAGCAGCTTGGGCCAGAACTATGGCTACACCTTC.

The V call is TRBV11-1, the J call TRBJ1-2, with 10 bases matching TRBD1. This CDR3 comprises 15 residues. After removal of 1 base from V and 6 bases from J, the junction contained 5 bases not matched to a gene. Germline loops: CDR1 SGHAT, CDR2 FQDESV (reference sequence). The CDR3 nucleotides are TGTGCCAGCAGCTTAGTAGGGACAGGGGACGATGGCTACACCTTC. Translation gives CASSLVGTGDDGYTF.

CDR3 in DNA: TGTGCCAGCATTTTAGGGACAGGGGGTAGGTACGAGCAGTACTTC. This sequence encodes CASILGTGGRYEQYF. The genes are TRBV6-5 and TRBJ2-7; 11 bases are a match to TRBD1. With V trimmed by 7 bases and J by 4 bases, 9 bases remained unmatched. Germline V gene lookup returns CDR1 MNHEY and CDR2 SVGAGI. This CDR3 has 15 amino acids.

Only one count was recorded for this clone. The V and J genes are TRBV5-8 and TRBJ2-3; 10 nucleotides line up with TRBD1. CDR1 SGHTS and CDR2 YDEGEE come from the germline V gene. V lost 4 bases and J lost 4; bases outside the gene matches: 12. The CDR3 contains 17 residues. CDR3 region: CASSPLGTGDLSDTQYF. The DNA of the CDR3 is TGTGCCAGCAGCCCCCTCGGGACAGGGGATTTGTCAGATACGCAGTATTTT.

The V and J genes are TRBV9 and TRBJ1-2; the D is unclear. The CDR3 consists of 13 residues. The germline CDR1 and CDR2 sequences are SGDLS and YYNGEE. With 1 base removed from V and 6 bases from J, the gap between germline ends came to 10 bases. This chain's CDR3 is CASSVPGTNGYTF. For the CDR3, the DNA is TGTGCCAGCAGCGTACCTGGAACTAATGGCTACACCTTC.

The rearrangement uses TRBV19 and TRBJ2-7, with TRBD1 matching 10 bases. The CDR3 contains 16 residues. In germline, CDR1 is LNHDA, CDR2 SQIVND (reference sequence). J lost 3 bases, V lost 5 bases, and 10 bases had no gene match. The CDR3 sequence is CASSPRDRGTSYEQYF. The CDR3 coding sequence is TGTGCCAGTAGTCCCCGGGACAGGGGAACAAGCTACGAGCAGTACTTC.

This clone was seen a few times. The chain recombines TRBV19 with TRBJ2-3, with TRBD2 matching 8 bases. Germline CDR1 LNHDA, CDR2 SQIVND (reference sequence). The CDR3 has 19 amino acids. Trimming cost V 3 bases and J 0 bases; bases outside gene matches: 14. DNA for the CDR3: TGTGCCAGTAGTATTCAACCCTTTCCGGGGGGGCTCAGCACAGATACGCAGTATTTT. Its protein product is CASSIQPFPGGLSTDTQYF.